These 14 T cell receptor beta chains were sequenced from one sample in a study of shared clonotypes between healthy human individuals. The method was immunoSEQ multiplex PCR; TCRdb's version includes in-frame clones alone and lacks a portion of them. The profile shows about 2.4 million clones, more than 85% of them singletons. Sequencing was carried out using naive CD4+ T cells from PBMCs. Sample subset: CD45RA+ positively selected. Receptor source: a man between 18 and 35 years old in good health. Some clones in this sample may be carry-over from other donors' samples.

The chain joins TRBV18 to TRBJ2-7; D remains unclear. Looked up from germline, CDR1 is KGHSH and CDR2 is LQKENI. The V gene lost 1 base and the J gene lost 6 bases, with 19 bases spanning the gap. The CDR3 has 16 amino acids. CDR3 sequence reads: CASSPQRARAPGEQYF. CDR3 coding DNA: TGTGCCAGCTCACCACAACGAGCCCGGGCACCCGGCGAGCAGTACTTC.

The J gene is TRBJ2-7, the V gene TRBV29-1; D perhaps matches TRBD2 (6 bases). V gave up 4 bases and J gave up 6 bases, with 16 bases separating them. The CDR3 loop spans 13 amino acids. Germline V CDR1 and CDR2: SQVTM, ANQGSEA. CDR3 region: CSVVYGSGGEQYF. CDR3 sequence (DNA): TGCAGCGTTGTATACGGGAGTGGTGGCGAGCAGTACTTC.

This chain connects TRBV6-6 to TRBJ2-7; D remains unclear. The germline V and J ends were trimmed by 0 bases and 5 bases, with 8 bases remaining between them. The CDR3 loop spans 13 amino acids. Germline lookup yields CDR1 MNHNY and CDR2 SVGAGI (reference sequence). The CDR3 reads CASSYSPRDEQYF. The DNA for the CDR3 is TGTGCCAGCAGTTACTCCCCCCGGGACGAGCAGTACTTC.

J is TRBJ1-4 and V is TRBV28, with D hard to call. The germline gives CDR1 MDHEN, CDR2 SYDVKM. The CDR3 extends over 12 amino acids. V was clipped by 6 bases and J by 6 bases, with 8 bases between them. This chain's CDR3 is CASRKRDEKLFF. CDR3 DNA sequence: TGTGCCAGCAGGAAGCGAGATGAAAAACTGTTTTTT.

V and J are TRBV7-3 and TRBJ1-2; D gene unclear. Germline CDR1 SGHTA, CDR2 FQGTGA. The CDR3 contains 14 residues. The V end lost 2 bases, the J end lost 4 bases, and 11 bases lay between the germline ends. CDR3: CASSLDRFGYGYTF. The CDR3 DNA is TGTGCCAGCAGCTTAGATCGGTTCGGCTATGGCTACACCTTC.

V is TRBV27 and J is TRBJ2-1, with TRBD2 matching 9 bases. From germline, CDR1 is MNHEY and CDR2 SMNVEV (reference sequence). The CDR3 has 17 amino acids. J was trimmed by 5 bases and V by 2 bases; bases with no gene match: 10. The CDR3 bases are TGTGCCAGCAGTTTAGTGACTAGCGGACATCTCGACAATGAGCAGTTCTTC. Translated, it gives CASSLVTSGHLDNEQFF.

The rearrangement uses TRBV16 and TRBJ1-5; 7 bases are shared with TRBD1. The CDR3 extends over 17 amino acids. The germline CDR1 and CDR2 sequences are KGHSY and FQNENV. After removal of 7 bases from V and 2 bases from J, the junction contained 14 bases not matched to a gene. CDR3 DNA: TGTGCCAGCACCTCTCTGGAGGGGGCTAGTGGCAATCAGCCCCAGCATTTT. As protein: CASTSLEGASGNQPQHF. The whole variable domain, filled in from reference TRBV16 and TRBJ1-5, reads GEEVAQTPKHLVRGEGQKAKLYCAPIKGHSYVFWYQQVLKNEFKFLISFQNENVFDETGMPKERFSAKCLPNSPCSLEIQATKLEDSAVYFCASTSLEGASGNQPQHFGDGTRLSIL.

The chain couples TRBV6-6 to TRBJ1-2, with D hard to call. Germline lookup yields CDR1 MNHNY and CDR2 SVGAGI (reference sequence). This CDR3 has 12 residues. The V end was cut by 5 bases, the J end by 3 bases, with 7 bases between. CDR3 DNA sequence: TGTGCCAGCAGTCAGGTCCACTATGGCTACACCTTC. Its protein is CASSQVHYGYTF.

The V and J genes are TRBV28 and TRBJ2-2; TRBD1 agrees at 9 bases. Germline CDR1 and CDR2: MDHEN and SYDVKM. CDR3 length: 13 amino acids. V trimming: 10 bases; J trimming: 1 base; junction bases outside the gene matches: 1. The CDR3 reads CATDRGNTGELFF. In nucleotides, the CDR3 is TGTGCCACGGACAGGGGGAACACCGGGGAGCTGTTTTTT.

The chain recombines TRBV15 with TRBJ1-3; D gene unclear. The CDR3 loop spans 14 amino acids. Germline assignment: CDR1 LNHNV and CDR2 YYDKDF (reference sequence). Trimming removed 5 bases from V and 2 bases from J, with 10 bases in between. CDR3 in DNA: TGTGCCACCAGCCCTAGGGAGGCTGGAAACACCATATATTTT. Translated: CATSPREAGNTIYF.

The chain links TRBV29-1 to TRBJ2-3; a possible D gene is TRBD2 (5 bases). The germline CDR1 and CDR2 sequences are SQVTM and ANQGSEA. Deletions cut 0 bases from V and 3 bases from J, with 13 bases between. The CDR3 has 15 amino acids. The CDR3 reads CSVEDPRLPTDTQYF. CDR3 sequence (DNA): TGCAGCGTTGAAGATCCACGACTACCGACAGATACGCAGTATTTT.

The chain combines TRBV19 with TRBJ1-4; D perhaps matches TRBD1 (5 bases). Germline lookup yields CDR1 LNHDA and CDR2 SQIVND (reference sequence). This CDR3 is built from 14 residues. Deletions cut 7 bases from V and 0 bases from J, with 9 bases between. The CDR3 DNA reads TGTGCCAGTAAACGGACAACAACTAATGAAAAACTGTTTTTT. Translating it yields CASKRTTTNEKLFF.

This chain joins TRBV5-4 and TRBJ2-2; 8 bases are a match to TRBD1. V was clipped by 4 bases and J by 5 bases; unmatched bases: 10. Germline V gene sequence: CDR1 SGHNT, CDR2 YYREEE (reference sequence). The CDR3 is made up of 16 amino acids. CDR3 residues: CASSPRGLASTGELFF. The DNA for the CDR3 is TGTGCCAGCAGCCCCAGGGGGCTAGCTTCGACCGGGGAGCTGTTTTTT.

The V call is TRBV7-3, the J call TRBJ2-1; D ambiguous. Per the germline V gene, CDR1 is SGHTA and CDR2 is FQGTGA. V was cut by 3 bases and J by 7 bases, with 16 bases left in between. This CDR3 contains 15 residues. The CDR3 coding sequence is TGTGCCAGCAGCTTTCTGACCTCCCGGAGTAATGAGCAGTTCTTC. Translation: CASSFLTSRSNEQFF.